Listed below are T cell receptor beta chains from one sample, sequenced in a study of T-cell reconstitution after alpha-beta-depleted transplantation in children. Each CDR3 protein gets one entry after TCRdb re-called the PCR reads with MiXCR. Here the sample spans about 270,000 distinct CDR3 sequences, around 9.6% being singletons. This specimen consisted of PBMCs from the stem cell graft donor, obtained from the stem cell graft. The receptors stem from a human donor who donated a stem cell graft to a child with SCID. The CDR3 runs from the conserved cysteine through the conserved F or W. The order of the fields is CDR3 DNA, CDR3 protein, V gene, J gene, D gene, clone size. D genes are given only for firm matches. A row's size may be missing; if present it is once, few, many or a size class.

TGTGCCAGCTCACCACCAACGAGGAATGAGCAGTTCTTC	CASSPPTRNEQFF	TRBV18	TRBJ2-1	.	once
TGTGCCAGCAGTAGGCCCCAGGGTAACTATGGCTACACCTTC	CASSRPQGNYGYTF	TRBV7-9	TRBJ1-2	.	few
TGTGCCACCAGTGACCGTGACCCCGGCTCCTACAATGAGCAGTTCTTC	CATSDRDPGSYNEQFF	TRBV24-1	TRBJ2-1	.	.
TGTGCCAGTAGTATTCCCGGGGGACCGGAGACCCAGTACTTC	CASSIPGGPETQYF	TRBV19	TRBJ2-5	.	.
TGTGCCAGCGAGGACAGCCCTAATGAAAAACTGTTTTTT	CASEDSPNEKLFF	TRBV27	TRBJ1-4	.	.
TGCGCCAGCAGCTTGGCTTATCGGGGACAGCCGACCGGGGAGCTGTTTTTT	CASSLAYRGQPTGELFF	TRBV5-1	TRBJ2-2	TRBD1	.
TGTGCCAGCAGTGATAGGGCAGCCGCTAACTATGGCTACACCTTC	CASSDRAAANYGYTF	TRBV2	TRBJ1-2	.	.
TGTGCCATCAGTGGAGACAGGGTCAGCAATCAGCCCCAGCATTTT	CAISGDRVSNQPQHF	TRBV10-3	TRBJ1-5	TRBD1	.
TGCAGCGTTGATGAGGGAGTAGATGAGCAGTTCTTC	CSVDEGVDEQFF	TRBV29-1	TRBJ2-1	.	few
TGTGCCAGCAGCACACCGACCGGGACTAGCTACACCGGGGAGCTGTTTTTT	CASSTPTGTSYTGELFF	TRBV7-3	TRBJ2-2	TRBD2	many
TGTGCCAGCAGACAGAGTTTGGACGAGCAGTACTTC	CASRQSLDEQYF	TRBV11-1	TRBJ2-7	.	few
TGTGCCAGCAGTTTATCGACAGGGGTGCAGCCCCAGCATTTT	CASSLSTGVQPQHF	TRBV27	TRBJ1-5	TRBD1	few
TGTGCCAGCAGAGAGGGACAGGGAAGTTATGAAAAACTGTTTTTT	CASREGQGSYEKLFF	TRBV12-3/TRBV12-4	TRBJ1-4	TRBD1	many
TGCGCCAGCAGCCAAGGCGCAGGGATCTACGAGCAGTACTTC	CASSQGAGIYEQYF	TRBV4-1	TRBJ2-7	.	many
TGTGCCAGCAGTTTTCTGGACAGCCTTCGGCCCGGGGAGCTGTTTTTT	CASSFLDSLRPGELFF	TRBV6-5	TRBJ2-2	.	few
TGTGCCAGAGACAGGGCCGGGGAGCTGTTTTTT	CARDRAGELFF	TRBV7-9	TRBJ2-2	TRBD1	few
TGCGCCAGCAGCCAAGCTGCCAGGGGGCCCTACGAGCAGTACTTC	CASSQAARGPYEQYF	TRBV4-1	TRBJ2-7	TRBD1	few
TGCGCCAGCAGCCCCCCAGGCGACACCGGGGAGCTGTTTTTT	CASSPPGDTGELFF	TRBV4-1	TRBJ2-2	.	many
TGCGCCAGCAGCTTGCCGGGGCCGGACAGGGCGGGCGAGCAGTACTTC	CASSLPGPDRAGEQYF	TRBV5-1	TRBJ2-7	TRBD1	.
TGCAGTGCTAGTCCCCAGCGGGGGGGCACAGATACGCAGTATTTT	CSASPQRGGTDTQYF	TRBV20-1	TRBJ2-3	TRBD2	many
TGTGCCAGCAGCTCACCGGGACAGGGGTTCCATGAGCAGTTCTTC	CASSSPGQGFHEQFF	TRBV12-3/TRBV12-4	TRBJ2-1	TRBD1	.
TGTGCCATCAGTGAGTCGGAAGAGTCGGGTGAGCAGTTCTTC	CAISESEESGEQFF	TRBV10-3	TRBJ2-1	.	many
TGTGCCAGCAGCGTAAGCGGCGGGGGGCCTTCGGATACGCAGTATTTT	CASSVSGGGPSDTQYF	TRBV9	TRBJ2-3	TRBD2	.
TGTGCCAGCAGCGACAGACAGTCGGCAGATACGCAGTATTTT	CASSDRQSADTQYF	TRBV9	TRBJ2-3	.	many
TGTGCCAGCAGCTTTTCGGCTAGCGGGGGGGCCGGTGAGCAGTTCTTC	CASSFSASGGAGEQFF	TRBV5-5	TRBJ2-1	TRBD2	few
TGCGCCAGCAGCTCCGGGACTAGCGGGGGATCCTCCTACAATGAGCAGTTCTTC	CASSSGTSGGSSYNEQFF	TRBV5-1	TRBJ2-1	TRBD2	.
TGTGCCAGCAGCCACCGGGTTCGGGAGACCCAGTACTTC	CASSHRVRETQYF	TRBV7-9	TRBJ2-5	.	.
TGTGCCAGCAGTGAGTTAGACAGGGGGTCCGGGGAGCTGTTTTTT	CASSELDRGSGELFF	TRBV2	TRBJ2-2	TRBD1	many
TGTGCCAGCAGTCAATATTCTGGACTAGCTTACAATGAGCAGTTCTTC	CASSQYSGLAYNEQFF	TRBV27	TRBJ2-1	TRBD2	few
TGTGCCAGCAGCACGGACACAGGGGAAGAGACCCAGTACTTC	CASSTDTGEETQYF	TRBV5-5	TRBJ2-5	TRBD1	few
TGCGCCAGCAGCCAACCGACAGGGAGCCCTAGGTATGGCTACACCTTC	CASSQPTGSPRYGYTF	TRBV4-1	TRBJ1-2	TRBD1	.
TGCGCCAGCAGCTCCGGGACGGAGGTTTTCGAGCAGTACTTC	CASSSGTEVFEQYF	TRBV5-1	TRBJ2-7	.	.
TGTGCCAGCAGTCACCACCGACAGGGTACAACGGGGGATACGCAGTATTTT	CASSHHRQGTTGDTQYF	TRBV28	TRBJ2-3	TRBD1	many
TGTGCCAGCAGTACCACCCTTGGAGGGGGTACGACGCAGTATTTT	CASSTTLGGGTTQYF	TRBV27	TRBJ2-3	.	.
TGTGCCAGCAACCGAAACGTCAGGAGAACAGATACGCAGTATTTT	CASNRNVRRTDTQYF	TRBV12-3/TRBV12-4	TRBJ2-3	.	.
TGTGCCAGCAGCGAGGAGGCAATTCTCGGAAACACCATATATTTT	CASSEEAILGNTIYF	TRBV9	TRBJ1-3	.	many
TGTGCCAGCAGTGAGAGGATCGTAACAGATACGCAGTATTTT	CASSERIVTDTQYF	TRBV2	TRBJ2-3	.	.
TGTGCCAGCTCACGGGACAGGGGCCCCACAGATACGCAGTATTTT	CASSRDRGPTDTQYF	TRBV18	TRBJ2-3	TRBD1	few
TGTGCCAGCAGTCGGGTTACATCTTCCTGGGACGAGCAGTACTTC	CASSRVTSSWDEQYF	TRBV6-2/TRBV6-3	TRBJ2-7	.	.
TGTGCCAGTAGTACCGCGACAGGGTCAAGTTCACCCCTCCACTTT	CASSTATGSSSPLHF	TRBV19	TRBJ1-6	TRBD1	.
TGCGCCAGCAGCTTGGTAGGAAGCCAGAACATTCAGTACTTC	CASSLVGSQNIQYF	TRBV5-1	TRBJ2-4	.	.